This section outlines one T cell receptor beta chain sequence together with its context. This record comes from a study of blood T cell repertoires in COVID-19. For the study at large: The analysed material was cDNA or gDNA that came from T cells, B-cell-depleted T cells, or PBMCs.

V lost 3 bases and J 1 base, leaving 9 bases between the germline ends. CDR3 length: 14 amino acids. Per germline, CDR1 LGHNA and CDR2 YSLEER. As handled by the study authors: Amplification of reference gene primers was used by the study to estimate nucleated cell counts. Sequencing used immunoSEQ multiplex PCR; TCRdb keeps in-frame clones, though not all of them. From that table come the V and J calls and clone size; the DNA was used to work out D and trimming. Among about 340,000 clones listed, more than 75% were seen once. The J gene is TRBJ1-2, the V gene TRBV4-3; D gene ambiguous. Sequencing input: peripheral blood. The receptor was derived from a woman aged 18 to 35 who had recovered from COVID-19. CDR3 sequence: CASSQARGNYGYTF. Here the CDR3 DNA reads TGCGCCAGCAGCCAGGCCCGGGGTAACTATGGCTACACCTTC.